This T cell receptor beta chain stems from a study of T-cell reconstitution after alpha-beta-depleted transplantation in children. A note on this clonotype: One end of the junction is discordant with germline, which a read error may explain.

Germline values: CDR1 SQVTM, CDR2 ANQGSEA. The CDR3 contains 12 residues. Unique molecular identifiers were incorporated when the TCRbeta library was constructed. TCRdb itself ran the PCR reads through MiXCR, one entry per CDR3 protein. Altogether about 78,000 distinct CDR3 sequences are present, 13% to 15% being singletons, with the ten largest covering 25% to 35%. The V gene is TRBV29-1, the J gene TRBJ2-2, with D perhaps TRBD2 (6 bases). Sequenced here: PBMCs, mostly from graft donor cells, sampled 180 days after TCRalphabeta/CD19-depleted stem cell transplant. This TCR derives from a male patient aged 2 to 10 who had a stem cell transplant for acute lymphoblastic leukemia, so the T cells may come from the graft donor. The CDR3 DNA reads TGCATCGTTAGCGGGAACACCGGGGAGCTGTTTTTT. Protein product: CIVSGNTGELFF.